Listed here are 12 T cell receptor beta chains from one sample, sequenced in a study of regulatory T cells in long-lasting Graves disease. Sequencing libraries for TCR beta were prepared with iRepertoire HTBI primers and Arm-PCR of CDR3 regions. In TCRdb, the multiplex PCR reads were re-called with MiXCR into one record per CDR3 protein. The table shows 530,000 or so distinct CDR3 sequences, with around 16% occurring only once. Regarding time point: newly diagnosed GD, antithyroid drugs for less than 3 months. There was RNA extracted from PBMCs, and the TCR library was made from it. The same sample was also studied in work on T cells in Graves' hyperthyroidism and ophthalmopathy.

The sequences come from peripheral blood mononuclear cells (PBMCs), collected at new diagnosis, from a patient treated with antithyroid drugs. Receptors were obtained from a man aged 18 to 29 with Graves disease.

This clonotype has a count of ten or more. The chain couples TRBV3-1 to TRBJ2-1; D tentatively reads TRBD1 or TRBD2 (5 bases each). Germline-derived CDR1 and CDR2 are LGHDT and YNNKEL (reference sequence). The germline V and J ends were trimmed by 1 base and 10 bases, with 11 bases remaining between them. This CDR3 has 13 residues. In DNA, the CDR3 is TGTGCCAGCAGCCAAGCTCGGGGCACAGAGCAGTTCTTC. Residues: CASSQARGTEQFF.

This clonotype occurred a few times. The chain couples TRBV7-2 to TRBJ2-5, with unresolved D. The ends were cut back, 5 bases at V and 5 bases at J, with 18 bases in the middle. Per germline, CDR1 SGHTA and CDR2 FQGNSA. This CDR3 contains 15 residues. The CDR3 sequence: CASSEASRPRETQYF. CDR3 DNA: TGTGCCAGCAGCGAGGCGTCCAGGCCGCGGGAGACCCAGTACTTC. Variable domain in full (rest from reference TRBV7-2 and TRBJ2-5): GAGVSQSPSNKVTEKGKDVELRCDPISGHTALYWYRQSLGQGLEFLIYFQGNSAPDKSGLPSDRFSAERTGGSVSTLTIQRTQQEDSAVYLCASSEASRPRETQYFGPGTRLLVL.

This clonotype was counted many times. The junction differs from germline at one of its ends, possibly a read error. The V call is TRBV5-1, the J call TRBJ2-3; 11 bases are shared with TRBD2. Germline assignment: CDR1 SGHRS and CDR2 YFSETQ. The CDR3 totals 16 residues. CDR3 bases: TGTGCCAGCAGCTTGCGGACTAGCGGGAGCACAGATACGCAGTATTTT. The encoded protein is CASSLRTSGSTDTQYF.

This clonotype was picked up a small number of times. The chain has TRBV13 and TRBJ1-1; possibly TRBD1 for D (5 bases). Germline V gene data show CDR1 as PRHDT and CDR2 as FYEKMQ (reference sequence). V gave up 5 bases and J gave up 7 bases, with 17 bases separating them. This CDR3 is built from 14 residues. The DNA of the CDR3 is TGTGCCAGCAGCCTCCAGACAGCGGGGGGTGAAGCTTTCTTT. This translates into CASSLQTAGGEAFF.

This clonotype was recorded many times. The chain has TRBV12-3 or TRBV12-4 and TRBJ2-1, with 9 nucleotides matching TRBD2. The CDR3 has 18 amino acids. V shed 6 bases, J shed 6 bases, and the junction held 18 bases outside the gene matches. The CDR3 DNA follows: TGTGCCAGCAGGGAGGGACCGAACAGCGGGAGGACGGCCAATGAGCAGTTCTTC. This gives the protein CASREGPNSGRTANEQFF.

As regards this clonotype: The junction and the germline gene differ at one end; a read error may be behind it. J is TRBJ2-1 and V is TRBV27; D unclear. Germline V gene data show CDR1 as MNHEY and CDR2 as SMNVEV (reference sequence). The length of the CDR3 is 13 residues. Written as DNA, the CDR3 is TGTGCCAACAGTTTATCTGGCGGCAATGAGCAGTTCTTC. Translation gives CANSLSGGNEQFF.

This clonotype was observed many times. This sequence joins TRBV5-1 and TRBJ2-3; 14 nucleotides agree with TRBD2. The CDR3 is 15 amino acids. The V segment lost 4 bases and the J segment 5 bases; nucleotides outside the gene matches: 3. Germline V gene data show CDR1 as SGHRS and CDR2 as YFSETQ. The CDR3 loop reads CASSLGLAGVDTQYF. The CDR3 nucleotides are TGCGCCAGCAGCCTGGGACTAGCGGGAGTAGATACGCAGTATTTT.

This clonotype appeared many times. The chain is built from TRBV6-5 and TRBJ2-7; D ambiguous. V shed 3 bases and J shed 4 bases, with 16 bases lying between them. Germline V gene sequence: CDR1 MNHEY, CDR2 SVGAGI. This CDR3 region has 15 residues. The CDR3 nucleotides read TGTGCCAGCAGTTATCCGAGTGCAGGAGTGTACGAGCAGTACTTC. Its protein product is CASSYPSAGVYEQYF.

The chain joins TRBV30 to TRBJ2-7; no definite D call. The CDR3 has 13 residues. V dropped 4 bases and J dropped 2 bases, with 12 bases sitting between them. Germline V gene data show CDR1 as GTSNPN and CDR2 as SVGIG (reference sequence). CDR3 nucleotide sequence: TGTGCCTGGACTCCTGGGCCCGCCTACGAGCAGTACTTC. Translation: CAWTPGPAYEQYF.

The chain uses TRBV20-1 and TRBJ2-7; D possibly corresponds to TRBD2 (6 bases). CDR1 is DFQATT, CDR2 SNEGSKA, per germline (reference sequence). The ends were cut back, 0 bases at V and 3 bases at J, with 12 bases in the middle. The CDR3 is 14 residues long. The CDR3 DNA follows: TGCAGTGCTAGAGAGGGCGGGATCGTCTACGAGCAGTACTTC. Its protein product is CSAREGGIVYEQYF.

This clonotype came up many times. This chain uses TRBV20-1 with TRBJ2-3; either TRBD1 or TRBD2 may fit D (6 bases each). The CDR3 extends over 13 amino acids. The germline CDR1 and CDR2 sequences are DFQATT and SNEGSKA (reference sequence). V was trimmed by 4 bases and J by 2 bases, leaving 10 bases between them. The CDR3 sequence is CSAIGGHTDTQYF. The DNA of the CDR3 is TGCAGTGCTATTGGGGGGCACACAGATACGCAGTATTTT.

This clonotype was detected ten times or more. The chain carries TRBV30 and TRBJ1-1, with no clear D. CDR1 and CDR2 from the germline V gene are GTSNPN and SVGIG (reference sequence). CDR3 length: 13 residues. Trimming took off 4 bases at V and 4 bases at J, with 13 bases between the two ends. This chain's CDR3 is CAWNREAFTEAFF. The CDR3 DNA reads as TGTGCCTGGAACAGAGAAGCGTTCACTGAAGCTTTCTTT. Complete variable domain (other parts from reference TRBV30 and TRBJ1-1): SQTIHQWPATLVQPVGSPLSLECTVEGTSNPNLYWYRQAAGRGLQLLFYSVGIGQISSEVPQNLSASRPQDRQFILSSKKLLLSDSGFYLCAWNREAFTEAFFGQGTRLTVV.